This T cell receptor (beta chain) was recovered during a study of CD8+ T cells in alopecia areata. Sequencing templates came from extracted RNA that was reverse transcribed into cDNA. Some clones are missing from TCRdb's copy, which holds only in-frame ones; the method was immunoSEQ multiplex PCR. In the table there are under 300,000 clones, around three fifths of which are singletons. The CDR3 loop spans 16 amino acids. Trimming pared 2 bases from V and 0 bases from J, leaving 11 bases between. Germline-derived CDR1 and CDR2 are ENHRY and SYGVKD. Described treatment: oral pan-JAK inhibitor, 5-10 mg twice daily.

The sequence came from a human donor with alopecia areata. This chain uses TRBV10-3 with TRBJ1-5, with D possibly TRBD1 on 6 matching bases. The sequencing here drew on CD4+ T cells sorted from blood, taken around week 53, from a patient treated with tofacitinib. DNA of the CDR3: TGTGCCATCAGTGAGACCGACAGGTATAGCAATCAGCCCCAGCATTTT. Its translation: CAISETDRYSNQPQHF.